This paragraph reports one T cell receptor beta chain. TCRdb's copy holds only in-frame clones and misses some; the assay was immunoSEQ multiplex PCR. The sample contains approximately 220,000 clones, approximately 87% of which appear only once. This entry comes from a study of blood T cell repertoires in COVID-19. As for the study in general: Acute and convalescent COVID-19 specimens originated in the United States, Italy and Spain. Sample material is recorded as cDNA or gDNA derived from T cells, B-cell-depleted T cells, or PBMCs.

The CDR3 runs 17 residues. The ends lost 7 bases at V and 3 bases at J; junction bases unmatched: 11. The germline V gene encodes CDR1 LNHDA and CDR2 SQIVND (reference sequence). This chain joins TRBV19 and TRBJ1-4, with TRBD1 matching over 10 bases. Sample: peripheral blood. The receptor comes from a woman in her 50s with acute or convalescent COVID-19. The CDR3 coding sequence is TGTGCCAGTAAACGACAGGGGGCGAGGTCAGCTAATGAAAAACTGTTTTTT. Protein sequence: CASKRQGARSANEKLFF.